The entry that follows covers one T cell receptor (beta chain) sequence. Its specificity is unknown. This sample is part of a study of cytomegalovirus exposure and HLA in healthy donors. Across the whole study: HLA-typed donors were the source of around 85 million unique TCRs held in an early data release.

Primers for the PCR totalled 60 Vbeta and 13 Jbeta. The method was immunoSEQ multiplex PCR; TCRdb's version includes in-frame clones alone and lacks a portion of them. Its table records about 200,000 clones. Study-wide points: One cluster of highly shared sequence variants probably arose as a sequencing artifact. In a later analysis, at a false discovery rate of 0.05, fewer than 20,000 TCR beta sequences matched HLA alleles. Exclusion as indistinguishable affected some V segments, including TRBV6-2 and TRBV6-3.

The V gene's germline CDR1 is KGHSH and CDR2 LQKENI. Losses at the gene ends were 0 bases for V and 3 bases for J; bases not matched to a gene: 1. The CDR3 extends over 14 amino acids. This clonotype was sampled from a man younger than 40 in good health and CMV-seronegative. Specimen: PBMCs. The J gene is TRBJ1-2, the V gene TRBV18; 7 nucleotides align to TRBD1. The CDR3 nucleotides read TGTGCCAGCTCACCACCGGGGACAGACTATGGCTACACCTTC. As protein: CASSPPGTDYGYTF.